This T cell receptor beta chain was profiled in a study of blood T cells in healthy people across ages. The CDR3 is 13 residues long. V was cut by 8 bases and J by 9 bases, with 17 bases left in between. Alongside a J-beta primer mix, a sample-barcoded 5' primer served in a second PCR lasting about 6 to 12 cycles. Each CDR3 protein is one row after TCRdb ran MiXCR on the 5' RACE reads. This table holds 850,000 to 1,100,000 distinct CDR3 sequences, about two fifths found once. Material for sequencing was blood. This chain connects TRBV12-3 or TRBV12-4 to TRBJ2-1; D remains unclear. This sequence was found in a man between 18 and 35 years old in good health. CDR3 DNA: TGTGCCAGCGCTTGGGGTAGGGTGAGTGAGCAGTTCTTC. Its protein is CASAWGRVSEQFF.